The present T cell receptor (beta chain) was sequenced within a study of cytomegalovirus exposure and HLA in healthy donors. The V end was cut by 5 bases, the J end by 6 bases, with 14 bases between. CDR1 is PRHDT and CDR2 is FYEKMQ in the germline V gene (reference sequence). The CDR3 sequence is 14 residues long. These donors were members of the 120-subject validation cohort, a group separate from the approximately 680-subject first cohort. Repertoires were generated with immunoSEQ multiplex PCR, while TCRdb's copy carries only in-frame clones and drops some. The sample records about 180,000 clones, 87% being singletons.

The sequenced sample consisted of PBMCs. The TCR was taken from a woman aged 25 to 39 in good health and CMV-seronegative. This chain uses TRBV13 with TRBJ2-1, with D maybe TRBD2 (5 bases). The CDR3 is CASSPTSLGNEQFF. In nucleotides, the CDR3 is TGTGCCAGCAGCCCCACTAGTTTAGGCAATGAGCAGTTCTTC.